This T cell receptor (beta chain) is from a study of technical replicates of blood from several donors. V lost 7 bases, J lost 3 bases, and 5 bases stayed unmatched. The V gene's germline CDR1 is LNHDA and CDR2 SQIVND (reference sequence). The CDR3 extends over 13 amino acids. Measured with immunoSEQ multiplex PCR; TCRdb has only the in-frame clones, and not every one. The table records some 70,000 clones, about 97% of them present only once. J is TRBJ1-2 and V is TRBV19; 7 nucleotides align to TRBD1. The clonotype originates from a human donor in good health. Material: T cells isolated from PBMCs. The CDR3 reads CASKFDRDYGYTF. The DNA of the CDR3 is TGTGCCAGTAAATTCGACAGGGACTATGGCTACACCTTC. The complete variable domain, with remaining parts taken from reference TRBV19 and TRBJ1-2, reads DGGITQSPKYLFRKEGQNVTLSCEQNLNHDAMYWYRQDPGQGLRLIYYSQIVNDFQKGDIAEGYSVSREKKESFPLTVTSAQKNPTAFYLCASKFDRDYGYTFGSGTRLTVV.